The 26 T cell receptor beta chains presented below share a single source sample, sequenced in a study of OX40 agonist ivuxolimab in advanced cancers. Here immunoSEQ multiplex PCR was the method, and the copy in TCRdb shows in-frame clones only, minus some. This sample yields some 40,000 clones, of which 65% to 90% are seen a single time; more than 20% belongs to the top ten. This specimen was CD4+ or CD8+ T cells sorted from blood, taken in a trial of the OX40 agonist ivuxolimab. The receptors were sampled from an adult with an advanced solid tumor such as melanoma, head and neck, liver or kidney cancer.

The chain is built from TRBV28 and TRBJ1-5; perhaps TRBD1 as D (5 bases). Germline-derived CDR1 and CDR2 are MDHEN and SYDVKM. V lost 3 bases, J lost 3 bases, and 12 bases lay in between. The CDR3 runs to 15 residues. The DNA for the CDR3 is TGTGCCAGCAGTTTGAAGAGGGGCTACAATCAGCCCCAGCATTTT. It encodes CASSLKRGYNQPQHF. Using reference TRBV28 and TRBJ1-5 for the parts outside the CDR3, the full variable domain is DVKVTQSSRYLVKRTGEKVFLECVQDMDHENMFWYRQDPGLGLRLIYFSYDVKMKEKGDIPEGYSVSREKKERFSLILESASTNQTSMYLCASSLKRGYNQPQHFGDGTRLSIL.

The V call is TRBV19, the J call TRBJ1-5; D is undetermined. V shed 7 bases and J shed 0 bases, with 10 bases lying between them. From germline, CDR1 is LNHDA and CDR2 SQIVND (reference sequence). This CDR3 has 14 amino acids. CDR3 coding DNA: TGTGCCAGTAAGGAGCGGATTAGCAATCAGCCCCAGCATTTT. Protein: CASKERISNQPQHF.

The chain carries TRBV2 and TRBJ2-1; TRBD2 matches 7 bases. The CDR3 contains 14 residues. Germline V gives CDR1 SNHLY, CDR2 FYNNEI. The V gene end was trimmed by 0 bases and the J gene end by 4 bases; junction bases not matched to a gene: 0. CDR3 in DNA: TGTGCCAGCAGTGAAGCGGGAGGGTACAATGAGCAGTTCTTC. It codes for CASSEAGGYNEQFF.

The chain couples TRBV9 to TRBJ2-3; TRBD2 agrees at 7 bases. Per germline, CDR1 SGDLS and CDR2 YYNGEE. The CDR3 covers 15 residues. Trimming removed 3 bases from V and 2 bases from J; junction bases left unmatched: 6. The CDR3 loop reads CASSASGVYTDTQYF. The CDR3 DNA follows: TGTGCCAGCAGCGCCAGCGGGGTCTACACAGATACGCAGTATTTT.

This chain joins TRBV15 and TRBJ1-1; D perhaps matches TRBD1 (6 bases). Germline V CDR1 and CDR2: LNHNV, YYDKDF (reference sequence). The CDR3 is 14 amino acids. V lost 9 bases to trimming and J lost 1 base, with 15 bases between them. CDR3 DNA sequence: TGTGCCACTACCACGGCGGGGGCGAACACTGAAGCTTTCTTT. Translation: CATTTAGANTEAFF.

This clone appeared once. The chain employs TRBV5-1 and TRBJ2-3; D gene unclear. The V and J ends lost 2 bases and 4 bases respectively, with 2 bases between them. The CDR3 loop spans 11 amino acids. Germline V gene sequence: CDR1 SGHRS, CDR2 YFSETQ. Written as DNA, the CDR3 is TGCGCCAGCAGCTTAGCAGATACGCAGTATTTT. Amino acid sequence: CASSLADTQYF.

In DNA form, the CDR3 reads TGTGCCAGCAGTTTGGGGACTTTCAATGAGCAGTTCTTC. Its protein is CASSLGTFNEQFF. The rearrangement uses TRBV27 and TRBJ2-1; D might be TRBD2 (6 bases). Germline CDR1 reads MNHEY; CDR2 reads SMNVEV (reference sequence). The CDR3 is 13 amino acids. Trimming removed 3 bases from V and 6 bases from J, with 9 bases in between.

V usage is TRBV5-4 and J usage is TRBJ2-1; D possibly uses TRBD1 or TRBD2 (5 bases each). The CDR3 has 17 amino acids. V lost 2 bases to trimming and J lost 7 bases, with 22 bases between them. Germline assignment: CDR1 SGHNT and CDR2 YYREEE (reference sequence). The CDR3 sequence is CASSLAGRGEKGNEQFF. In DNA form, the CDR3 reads TGTGCCAGCAGCTTAGCCGGACGAGGGGAGAAGGGGAATGAGCAGTTCTTC.

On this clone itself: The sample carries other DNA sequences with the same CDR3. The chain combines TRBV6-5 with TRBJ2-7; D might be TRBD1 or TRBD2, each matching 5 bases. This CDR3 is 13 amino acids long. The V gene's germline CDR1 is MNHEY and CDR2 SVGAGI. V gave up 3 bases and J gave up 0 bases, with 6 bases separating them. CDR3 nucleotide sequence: TGTGCCAGCAGTTATGGGGGCTCCTACGAGCAGTACTTC. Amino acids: CASSYGGSYEQYF.

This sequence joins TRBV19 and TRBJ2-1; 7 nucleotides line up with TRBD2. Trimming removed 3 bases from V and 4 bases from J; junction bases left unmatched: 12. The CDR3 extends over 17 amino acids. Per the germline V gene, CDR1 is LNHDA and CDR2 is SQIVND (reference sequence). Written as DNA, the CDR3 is TGTGCCAGTAGTATCACCAGCGGGGATATCCATTACAATGAGCAGTTCTTC. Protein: CASSITSGDIHYNEQFF.

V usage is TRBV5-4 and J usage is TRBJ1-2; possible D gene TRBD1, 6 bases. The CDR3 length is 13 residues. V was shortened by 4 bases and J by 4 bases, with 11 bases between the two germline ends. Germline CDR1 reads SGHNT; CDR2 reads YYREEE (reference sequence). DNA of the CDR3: TGTGCCAGCAGCGGGAGGGGGTTCTATGGCTACACCTTC. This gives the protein CASSGRGFYGYTF.

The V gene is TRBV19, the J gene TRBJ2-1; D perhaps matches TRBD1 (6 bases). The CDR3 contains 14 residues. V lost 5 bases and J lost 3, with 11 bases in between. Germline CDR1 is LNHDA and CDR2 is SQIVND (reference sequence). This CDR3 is CASSPLTGYNEQFF. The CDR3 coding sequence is TGTGCCAGTAGTCCCCTGACAGGCTACAATGAGCAGTTCTTC.

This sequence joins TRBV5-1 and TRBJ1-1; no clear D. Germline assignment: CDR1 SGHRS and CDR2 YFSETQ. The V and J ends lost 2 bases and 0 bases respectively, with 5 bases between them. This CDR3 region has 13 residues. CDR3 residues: CASSFGLNTEAFF. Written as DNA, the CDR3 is TGCGCCAGCAGCTTTGGGCTGAACACTGAAGCTTTCTTT.

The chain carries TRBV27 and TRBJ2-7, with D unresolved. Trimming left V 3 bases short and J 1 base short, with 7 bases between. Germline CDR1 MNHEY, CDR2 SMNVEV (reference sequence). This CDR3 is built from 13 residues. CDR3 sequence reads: CASSLGQSYEQYF. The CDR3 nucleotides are TGTGCCAGCAGTTTGGGCCAGTCCTACGAGCAGTACTTC.

The CDR3 DNA reads TGTGCCAGCAGCGCCGGGACTTCGGTGACTGAAGCTTTCTTT. This sequence encodes CASSAGTSVTEAFF. The chain joins TRBV11-3 to TRBJ1-1, with a weak D call TRBD1 (5 bases). The V gene lost 5 bases and the J gene lost 5 bases, with 15 bases spanning the gap. Germline V CDR1 and CDR2: SGHNT, YENEEA. There are 14 residues in the CDR3.

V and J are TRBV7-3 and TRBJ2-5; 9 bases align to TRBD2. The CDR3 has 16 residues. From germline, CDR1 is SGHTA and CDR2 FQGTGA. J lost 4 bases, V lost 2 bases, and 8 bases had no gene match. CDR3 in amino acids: CASSLSREGPGETQYF. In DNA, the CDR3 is TGTGCCAGCAGCTTATCGCGGGAGGGCCCTGGAGAGACCCAGTACTTC.

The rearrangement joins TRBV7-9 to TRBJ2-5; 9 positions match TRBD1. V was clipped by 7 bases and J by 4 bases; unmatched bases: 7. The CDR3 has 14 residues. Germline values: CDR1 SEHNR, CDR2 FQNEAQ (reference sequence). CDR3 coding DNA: TGTGCCAGCATAGCGAACAGGGGGCTAGAGACCCAGTACTTC. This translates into CASIANRGLETQYF.

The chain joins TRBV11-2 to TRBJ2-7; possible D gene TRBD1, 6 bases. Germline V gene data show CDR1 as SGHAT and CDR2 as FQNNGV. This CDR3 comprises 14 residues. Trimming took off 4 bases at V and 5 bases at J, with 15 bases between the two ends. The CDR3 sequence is CASSSGYRDHEQYF. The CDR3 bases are TGTGCCAGCAGCTCTGGCTACAGGGACCACGAGCAGTACTTC.

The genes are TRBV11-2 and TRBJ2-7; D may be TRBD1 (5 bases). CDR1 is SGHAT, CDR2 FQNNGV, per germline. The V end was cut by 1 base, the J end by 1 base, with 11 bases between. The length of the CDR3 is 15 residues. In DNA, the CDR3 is TGTGCCAGCAGCTTAGTTCAGGGTGGATCCTACGAGCAGTACTTC. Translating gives CASSLVQGGSYEQYF.

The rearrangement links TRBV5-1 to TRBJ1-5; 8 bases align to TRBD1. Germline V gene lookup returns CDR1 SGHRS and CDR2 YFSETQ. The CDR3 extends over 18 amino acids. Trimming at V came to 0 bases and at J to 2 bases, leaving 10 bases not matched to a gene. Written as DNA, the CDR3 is TGCGCCAGCAGCTTGGGGGACAGGTCTCGTCGTGGCAATCAGCCCCAGCATTTT. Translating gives CASSLGDRSRRGNQPQHF. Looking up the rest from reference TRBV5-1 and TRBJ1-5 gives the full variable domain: KAGVTQTPRYLIKTRGQQVTLSCSPISGHRSVSWYQQTPGQGLQFLFEYFSETQRNKGNFPGRFSGRQFSNSRSEMNVSTLELGDSALYLCASSLGDRSRRGNQPQHFGDGTRLSIL.

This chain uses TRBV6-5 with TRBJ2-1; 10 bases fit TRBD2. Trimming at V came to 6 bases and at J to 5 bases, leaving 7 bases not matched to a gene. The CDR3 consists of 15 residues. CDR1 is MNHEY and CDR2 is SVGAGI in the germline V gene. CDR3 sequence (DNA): TGTGCCAGCAGGCAACTAGCGGGGAGTAACAATGAGCAGTTCTTC. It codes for CASRQLAGSNNEQFF.

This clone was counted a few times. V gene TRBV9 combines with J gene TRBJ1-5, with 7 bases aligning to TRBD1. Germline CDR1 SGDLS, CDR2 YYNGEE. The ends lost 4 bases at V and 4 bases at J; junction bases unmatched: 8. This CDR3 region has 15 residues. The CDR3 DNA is TGTGCCAGCAGCCTCTCCGGGACAGATAATCAGCCCCAGCATTTT. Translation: CASSLSGTDNQPQHF.

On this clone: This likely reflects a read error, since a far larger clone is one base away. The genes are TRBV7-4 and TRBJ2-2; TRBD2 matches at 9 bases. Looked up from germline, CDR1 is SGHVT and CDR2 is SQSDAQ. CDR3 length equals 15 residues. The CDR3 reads CVSSSPSGRPGELFF. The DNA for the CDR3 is TGTGTCAGCAGCTCCCCCAGCGGGAGGCCCGGGGAGCTGTTTTTT.

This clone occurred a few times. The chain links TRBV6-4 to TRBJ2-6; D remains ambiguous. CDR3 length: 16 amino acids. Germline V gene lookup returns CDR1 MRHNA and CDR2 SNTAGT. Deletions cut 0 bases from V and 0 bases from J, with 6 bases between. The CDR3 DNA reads TGTGCCAGCAGTGACTCGTCCATCTCTGGGGCCAACGTCCTGACTTTC. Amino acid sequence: CASSDSSISGANVLTF.

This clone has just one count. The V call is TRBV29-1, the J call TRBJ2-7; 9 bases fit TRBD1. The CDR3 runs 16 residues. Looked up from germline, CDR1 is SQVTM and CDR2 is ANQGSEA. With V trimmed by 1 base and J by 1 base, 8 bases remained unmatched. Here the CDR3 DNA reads TGCAGCGTTGAAGCCGCTCCCGGGACAGGGTCCTACGAGCAGTACTTC. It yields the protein CSVEAAPGTGSYEQYF.

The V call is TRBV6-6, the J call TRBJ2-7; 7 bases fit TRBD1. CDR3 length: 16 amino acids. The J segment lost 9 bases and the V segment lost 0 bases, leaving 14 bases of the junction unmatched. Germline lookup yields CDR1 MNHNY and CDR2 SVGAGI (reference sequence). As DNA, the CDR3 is TGTGCCAGCAGTTACTCTCTAGAGGGGGCTCTTAGCAGGCAGTACTTC. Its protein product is CASSYSLEGALSRQYF.